This TCR beta chain appears in the sequencing data of a study of regulatory T cells in long-lasting Graves disease. The time point was: newly diagnosed GD, antithyroid drugs for less than 3 months. PBMCs were the source of the RNA used for TCR sequencing. Combining iRepertoire HTBI primers with Arm-PCR of CDR3 regions, the authors built TCR beta libraries. MiXCR, applied by TCRdb to the multiplex PCR reads, yields one record per CDR3 protein. Of about 450,000 distinct CDR3 sequences listed, 13% to 15% are singletons. This clonotype was picked up many times. The V gene lost 7 bases and the J gene lost 6 bases, with 21 bases spanning the gap. CDR3 length equals 16 residues. Germline V gene data show CDR1 as MDHEN and CDR2 as SYDVKM. The same specimen was also included in a second study, on T cells in Graves' hyperthyroidism and ophthalmopathy. That investigation notes: Diagnosis relied on clinical symptoms, serum thyroxine and TRAb, thyroid ultrasound and orbital computed tomography.

The V call is TRBV28, the J call TRBJ2-2; D is perhaps TRBD2 (5 bases). The material was peripheral blood mononuclear cells (PBMCs), obtained at new diagnosis, from a patient treated with antithyroid drugs. This clonotype was sampled from a woman between 50 and 59 years old with Graves disease. The CDR3 is CASMRLRELVAGELFF. CDR3 sequence (DNA): TGTGCCAGCATGCGGTTAAGGGAGCTAGTGGCCGGGGAGCTGTTTTTT.